These 6 T cell receptor beta chains were sequenced from one sample in a study of technical replicates of blood from a handful of donors. Clones were sequenced by immunoSEQ multiplex PCR, and TCRdb holds only the in-frame ones, with some missing. The sample holds more than 90,000 clones, nearly 97% seen once. Sequenced material: T cells isolated from PBMCs. The receptor source for this set is a human donor in good health.

This chain links TRBV18 with TRBJ1-1; D might be TRBD1 (5 bases). The CDR3 spans 17 residues. Germline V gene lookup returns CDR1 KGHSH and CDR2 LQKENI. V lost 3 bases, J lost 4 bases, and 21 bases lay in between. The CDR3 loop reads CASSPRVGPIVPTEAFF. DNA of the CDR3: TGTGCCAGCTCACCCAGGGTAGGGCCGATCGTTCCCACTGAAGCTTTCTTT.

The V gene is TRBV19, the J gene TRBJ1-1; 8 nucleotides align to TRBD1. The CDR3 is made up of 13 amino acids. Trimming removed 11 bases from V and 2 bases from J; junction bases left unmatched: 7. Germline CDR1 and CDR2: LNHDA and SQIVND (reference sequence). In DNA, the CDR3 is TGTGCCGCAAAAGGACAGGGCAACACTGAAGCTTTCTTT. This codes for CAAKGQGNTEAFF.

CDR3 region: CASSPAGSQETQYF. In nucleotides, the CDR3 is TGTGCCAGCTCACCGGCGGGGAGCCAAGAGACCCAGTACTTC. The chain links TRBV18 to TRBJ2-5; D may be TRBD2 (6 bases). The CDR3 totals 14 residues. Germline CDR1 reads KGHSH; CDR2 reads LQKENI. Trimming stripped 3 bases from V and 1 base from J, with 9 bases between.

J is TRBJ2-3 and V is TRBV28; D is perhaps TRBD2 (6 bases). Germline V gives CDR1 MDHEN, CDR2 SYDVKM. The V end was cut by 3 bases, the J end by 0 bases, with 16 bases between. The CDR3 extends over 17 amino acids. This chain's CDR3 is CASSFLTAGSSTDTQYF. CDR3 nucleotides: TGTGCCAGCAGTTTCCTAACCGCGGGGTCTAGCACAGATACGCAGTATTTT.

The rearrangement joins TRBV9 to TRBJ2-3, with 7 bases that match TRBD2. Germline V lookup: CDR1 SGDLS, CDR2 YYNGEE. V dropped 1 base and J dropped 0; count of bases not matched to a gene: 2. The CDR3 extends over 15 amino acids. The CDR3 protein is CASSVRGVSTDTQYF. In DNA, the CDR3 is TGTGCCAGCAGCGTACGGGGGGTAAGCACAGATACGCAGTATTTT. The entire variable domain, with the rest obtained from reference TRBV9 and TRBJ2-3, is as follows: DSGVTQTPKHLITATGQRVTLRCSPRSGDLSVYWYQQSLDQGLQFLIQYYNGEERAKGNILERFSAQQFPDLHSELNLSSLELGDSALYFCASSVRGVSTDTQYFGPGTRLTVL.

This clone was observed once. V gene TRBV19 combines with J gene TRBJ1-1; D possibly corresponds to TRBD1 (5 bases). The CDR3 has 13 residues. Trimming removed 5 bases at V and 0 bases at J, with 7 bases between. Germline-derived CDR1 and CDR2 are LNHDA and SQIVND (reference sequence). In DNA form, the CDR3 reads TGTGCCAGTAGTGCAGGGCTGAACACTGAAGCTTTCTTT. Translation: CASSAGLNTEAFF.